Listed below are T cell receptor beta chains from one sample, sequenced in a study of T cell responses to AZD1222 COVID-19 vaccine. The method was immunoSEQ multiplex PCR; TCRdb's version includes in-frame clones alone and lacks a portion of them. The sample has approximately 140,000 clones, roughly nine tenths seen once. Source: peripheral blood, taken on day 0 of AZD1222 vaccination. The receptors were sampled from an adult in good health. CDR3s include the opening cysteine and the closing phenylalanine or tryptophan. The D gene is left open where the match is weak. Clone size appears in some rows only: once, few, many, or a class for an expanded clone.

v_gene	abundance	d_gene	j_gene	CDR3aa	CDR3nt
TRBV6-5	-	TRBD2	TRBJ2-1	CASSLAGGPNNEQFF	TGTGCCAGCAGTTTAGCGGGAGGGCCAAACAATGAGCAGTTCTTC
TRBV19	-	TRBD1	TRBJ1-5	CASSMEQGGGDSNQPQHF	TGTGCCAGTAGTATGGAACAGGGGGGAGGGGATAGCAATCAGCCCCAGCATTTT
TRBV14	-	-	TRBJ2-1	CASSQGNEQFF	TGTGCCAGCAGCCAGGGGAATGAGCAGTTCTTC
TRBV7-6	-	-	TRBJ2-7	CASSPRDTGNEQYF	TGTGCCAGCAGCCCCCGCGATACAGGGAACGAGCAGTACTTC
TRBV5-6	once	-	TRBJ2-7	CASSLDQGREQYF	TGTGCCAGCAGCTTGGATCAGGGACGCGAGCAGTACTTC
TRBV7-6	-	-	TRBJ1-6	CASSLVGNPGSPLHF	TGTGCCAGCAGCTTAGTTGGCAACCCGGGATCACCCCTCCACTTT
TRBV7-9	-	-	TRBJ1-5	CASSLGTQPQHF	TGTGCCAGCAGCCTAGGGACTCAGCCCCAGCATTTT
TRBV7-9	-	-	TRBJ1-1	CASSLQGPEAFF	TGTGCCAGCAGTTTGCAGGGGCCTGAAGCTTTCTTT
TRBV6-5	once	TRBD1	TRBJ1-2	CASNDREGGYTF	TGTGCCAGCAACGACAGGGAAGGTGGCTACACCTTC
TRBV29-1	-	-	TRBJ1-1	CSVMTDLNTEAFF	TGCAGCGTTATGACGGACCTGAACACTGAAGCTTTCTTT
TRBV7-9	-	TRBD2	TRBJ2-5	CASSWTSGQETQYF	TGTGCCAGCAGCTGGACTAGCGGCCAAGAGACCCAGTACTTC
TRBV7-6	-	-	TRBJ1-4	CASSLGTANEKLFF	TGTGCCAGCAGCTTAGGGACAGCTAATGAAAAACTGTTTTTT
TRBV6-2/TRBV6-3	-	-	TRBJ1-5	CASSYPAKGDQPQHF	TGTGCCAGCAGTTACCCGGCCAAGGGAGATCAGCCCCAGCATTTT
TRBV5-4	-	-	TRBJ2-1	CASSLILGTYNEQFF	TGTGCCAGCAGCTTGATTTTGGGCACCTACAATGAGCAGTTCTTC
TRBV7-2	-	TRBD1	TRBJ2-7	CASSLAGQSYEQYF	TGTGCCAGCAGCTTAGCGGGACAGTCCTACGAGCAGTACTTC
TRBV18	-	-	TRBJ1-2	CASSNTPRTNYGYTF	TGTGCCAGCTCAAATACGCCAAGAACTAACTATGGCTACACCTTC
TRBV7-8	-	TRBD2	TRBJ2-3	CASSRQETNLAGTYGVTDTQYF	TGTGCCAGCAGCCGACAAGAAACAAATCTAGCGGGCACGTACGGGGTAACAGATACGCAGTATTTT
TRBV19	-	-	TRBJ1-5	CASSMLGANQPQHF	TGTGCCAGTAGTATGCTTGGGGCAAATCAGCCCCAGCATTTT
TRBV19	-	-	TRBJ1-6	CASSAPLGGGRGLHF	TGTGCCAGTAGTGCACCCCTAGGAGGGGGACGGGGCCTCCACTTT
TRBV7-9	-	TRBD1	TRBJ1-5	CASSSLQGSSNQPQHF	TGTGCCAGCAGCTCCCTACAGGGGTCTAGCAATCAGCCCCAGCATTTT
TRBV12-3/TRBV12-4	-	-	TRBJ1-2	CASSFGPTGGYTF	TGTGCCAGCAGTTTCGGTCCCACGGGAGGCTACACCTTC
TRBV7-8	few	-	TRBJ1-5	CASTVGGQPQHF	TGTGCCAGCACCGTGGGGGGTCAGCCCCAGCATTTT
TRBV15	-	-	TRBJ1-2	CATSRDLGGISGYTF	TGTGCCACCAGCAGAGATTTGGGGGGTATCTCGGGCTACACCTTC
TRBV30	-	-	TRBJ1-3	CAWSVLARRTGSSGNTIYF	TGTGCCTGGAGTGTCCTGGCTCGGAGAACAGGGAGCTCTGGAAACACCATATATTTT
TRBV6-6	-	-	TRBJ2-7	CASSYSTGFYEQYF	TGTGCCAGCAGTTACTCGACAGGTTTCTACGAGCAGTACTTC
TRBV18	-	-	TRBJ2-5	CASSPRTRRRETQYF	TGTGCCAGCTCACCCCGCACGCGGAGACGAGAGACCCAGTACTTC
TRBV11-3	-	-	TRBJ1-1	CASSLARGGTEAFF	TGTGCCAGCAGCTTAGCACGAGGGGGTACTGAAGCTTTCTTT
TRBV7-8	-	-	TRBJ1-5	CASSWSDSSNQPQHF	TGTGCCAGCAGCTGGTCTGACAGTAGCAATCAGCCCCAGCATTTT
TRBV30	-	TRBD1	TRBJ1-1	CAWSSWGTGKNTEAFF	TGTGCCTGGAGTTCTTGGGGGACAGGGAAGAACACTGAAGCTTTCTTT
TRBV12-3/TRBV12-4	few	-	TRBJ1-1	CASSLAQTVAFF	TGTGCCAGCAGTTTGGCCCAAACCGTGGCTTTCTTT
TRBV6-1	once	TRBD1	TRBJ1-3	CASLHRGFSGNTIYF	TGTGCCAGCCTCCACAGGGGCTTCTCTGGAAACACCATATATTTT
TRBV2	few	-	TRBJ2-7	CASSEGRQPNEQYF	TGTGCCAGCAGTGAAGGGCGGCAGCCTAACGAGCAGTACTTC
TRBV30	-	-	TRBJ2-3	CAWSGGLTDTQYF	TGTGCCTGGAGTGGGGGTCTCACAGATACGCAGTATTTT
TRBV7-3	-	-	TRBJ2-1	CASSLWADEQFF	TGTGCCAGCAGCTTATGGGCCGATGAGCAGTTCTTC
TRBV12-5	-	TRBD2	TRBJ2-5	CASGLWGGETQYF	TGTGCTAGTGGTTTGTGGGGGGGAGAGACCCAGTACTTC
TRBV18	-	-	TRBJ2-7	CASSPDTLQGSGQYF	TGTGCCAGCTCACCGGACACCTTACAGGGCAGTGGGCAGTACTTC
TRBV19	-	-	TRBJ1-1	CASFIPGGTEAFF	TGTGCCAGTTTTATTCCGGGTGGCACTGAAGCTTTCTTT
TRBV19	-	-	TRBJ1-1	CASRLTGKPMNTEAFF	TGTGCCAGTAGGCTTACAGGGAAACCCATGAACACTGAAGCTTTCTTT
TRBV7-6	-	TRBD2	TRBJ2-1	CASSLELLGTSGSNEQFF	TGTGCCAGCAGCTTAGAGCTATTGGGGACTAGCGGGAGTAATGAGCAGTTCTTC
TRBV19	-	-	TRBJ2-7	CASSNSYEQYF	TGTGCCAGTAGTAACAGCTACGAGCAGTACTTC
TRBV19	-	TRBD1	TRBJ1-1	CASLKPGQGAFF	TGTGCCAGTCTCAAACCGGGACAGGGAGCTTTCTTT
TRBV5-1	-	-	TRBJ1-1	CASSLLVSKGGTEAFF	TGCGCCAGCAGCTTGTTGGTCAGTAAAGGGGGCACTGAAGCTTTCTTT
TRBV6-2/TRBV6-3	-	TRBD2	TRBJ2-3	CASSAGTSADTQYF	TGTGCCAGCAGTGCCGGGACTAGCGCAGATACGCAGTATTTT
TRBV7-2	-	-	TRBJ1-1	CASSSAGDTEAFF	TGTGCCAGCAGCTCGGCAGGGGATACTGAAGCTTTCTTT
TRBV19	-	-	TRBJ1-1	CASRIPGVNTEAFF	TGTGCCAGTCGTATCCCGGGGGTTAACACTGAAGCTTTCTTT
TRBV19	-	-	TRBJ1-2	CASSREVTYGYTF	TGTGCCAGTAGTAGGGAGGTAACCTATGGCTACACCTTC
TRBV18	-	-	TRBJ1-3	CASSPPWQGHTIYF	TGTGCCAGCTCACCACCGTGGCAGGGCCACACCATATATTTT
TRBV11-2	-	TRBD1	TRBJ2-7	CASSLNRGPNEQYF	TGTGCCAGCAGCCTCAACAGGGGCCCTAACGAGCAGTACTTC
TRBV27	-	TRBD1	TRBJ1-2	CASSLADRGYGYTF	TGTGCCAGCAGTTTGGCGGACAGGGGATATGGCTACACCTTC